This T cell receptor (beta chain) was found in a study of T cell clusters in autoimmune cytopenias. Germline CDR1 is SGHTA and CDR2 is FQGNSA. The CDR3 spans 14 residues. TRB was amplified by touch-down multiplex PCR, primer pools A and B combined. After re-calling the multiplex PCR reads, TCRdb lists one entry per CDR3 protein, DNA absent. The table for this sample gives approximately 16,000 distinct CDR3 sequences. A note on this clonotype: Its antigen is unknown.

Findings and limits, study-wide: A dominant lymphoma-associated repertoire apparently masked the cluster-lack signature in secondary cytopenia versus chronic lymphocytic leukemia. TRB repertoire shifts in secondary cytopenia and chronic lymphocytic leukemia mostly reflected lymphoma, not autoimmunity.

TRB was amplified from roughly 270 ng of peripheral blood genomic DNA per sample. This sequence originates from a human donor with an autoimmune cytopenia or autoimmune hepatitis (not recorded which). The chain recombines TRBV7-2 with TRBJ2-5. The sample was peripheral blood. The CDR3 reads CASRLSKGMETQYF.